These T cell receptor beta chains were read from a single sample in a study of blood T cell repertoires in COVID-19. The table came from immunoSEQ multiplex PCR; TCRdb's copy has only in-frame clones and leaves some out. The sample has approximately 250,000 clones; approximately 90% are singletons. The source material was PBMCs or T cells enriched from blood (not recorded which). The receptors were gathered from a woman under 40 with acute COVID-19. CDR3s include the opening cysteine and the closing phenylalanine or tryptophan. D genes are given only for firm matches. Size values are once, few and many counts, or a class for expanded clones, and some rows have none.

.	TRBJ1-3	.	TRBV11-3	CASSLDPGRNTIYF	TGTGCCAGCAGCTTAGATCCAGGGAGAAACACCATATATTTT
.	TRBJ1-2	.	TRBV20-1	CSATVYGYTF	TGCAGTGCCACAGTCTATGGCTACACCTTC
.	TRBJ2-3	TRBD2	TRBV6-2/TRBV6-3	CASSLLADNTDTQYF	TGTGCCAGCAGCCTGCTAGCGGACAACACAGATACGCAGTATTTT
.	TRBJ2-7	TRBD2	TRBV6-4	CASGLSGSSNEQYF	TGTGCCAGTGGACTTAGCGGGAGTTCTAACGAGCAGTACTTC
.	TRBJ2-7	TRBD2	TRBV7-8	CASSLATSGTYEQYF	TGTGCCAGCAGCTTAGCTACTAGCGGGACCTACGAGCAGTACTTC
once	TRBJ2-3	.	TRBV24-1	CATSDRTDTQYF	TGTGCCACCAGTGACCGGACAGATACGCAGTATTTT
.	TRBJ2-7	TRBD2	TRBV4-1	CASSQVESSGNYEQYF	TGCGCCAGCAGCCAAGTCGAGTCTAGCGGAAACTACGAGCAGTACTTC
.	TRBJ2-6	.	TRBV5-4	CASSLEPSSGANVLTF	TGTGCCAGCAGCTTGGAACCGAGCTCTGGGGCCAACGTCCTGACTTTC
.	TRBJ2-5	TRBD1	TRBV28	CASRSTGVETQYF	TGTGCCAGCCGCTCGACAGGGGTAGAGACCCAGTACTTC
.	TRBJ2-1	TRBD1	TRBV7-6	CASSLHGQGVNNEQFF	TGTGCCAGCAGCTTACATGGTCAGGGGGTCAACAATGAGCAGTTCTTC
.	TRBJ1-1	.	TRBV5-1	CASSDPGLNTEAFF	TGCGCCAGCAGTGATCCGGGGTTGAACACTGAAGCTTTCTTT
.	TRBJ1-5	.	TRBV19	CASRVAAGKSNQPQHF	TGTGCCAGTAGAGTGGCGGCAGGGAAATCGAATCAGCCCCAGCATTTT
.	TRBJ2-7	TRBD2	TRBV2	CASSQTSGIVYEQYF	TGTGCCAGCAGTCAGACTAGCGGGATCGTCTACGAGCAGTACTTC
once	TRBJ2-3	TRBD2	TRBV28	CASSFAGLVIPHATDTQYF	TGTGCCAGCAGTTTTGCCGGACTAGTTATTCCGCACGCGACAGATACGCAGTATTTT
.	TRBJ2-1	.	TRBV7-3	CASSLGQGGTYNEQFF	TGTGCCAGCAGCTTAGGGCAGGGTGGGACCTACAATGAGCAGTTCTTC
.	TRBJ2-1	TRBD2	TRBV5-1	CASSPTGLAGANEQFF	TGCGCCAGCAGCCCAACGGGACTAGCGGGAGCGAATGAGCAGTTCTTC
.	TRBJ2-7	TRBD2	TRBV28	CASSQIRVTSGDLPPHEQYF	TGTGCCAGCAGCCAAATCAGGGTAACTAGCGGGGATTTACCACCACACGAGCAGTACTTC
.	TRBJ2-7	TRBD1	TRBV5-1	CASSDGTGAYEQYF	TGCGCCAGCAGTGACGGGACAGGGGCCTACGAGCAGTACTTC
.	TRBJ2-5	.	TRBV5-8	CASSLVLDSMDVQETQYF	TGTGCCAGCAGCTTGGTTCTAGATTCGATGGATGTCCAAGAGACCCAGTACTTC
.	TRBJ1-1	.	TRBV11-2	CASTHGNPNTEAFF	TGTGCCAGCACCCATGGCAACCCCAACACTGAAGCTTTCTTT
.	TRBJ2-7	.	TRBV4-3	CASSQVASYEQYF	TGCGCCAGCAGCCAAGTAGCCTCCTACGAGCAGTACTTC
.	TRBJ2-7	TRBD2	TRBV20-1	CSASKGLAGTYEQYF	TGCAGTGCTAGTAAAGGACTAGCGGGAACCTACGAGCAGTACTTC
.	TRBJ2-7	.	TRBV7-2	CASSLVIPAASSYEQYF	TGTGCCAGCAGCTTAGTTATTCCGGCAGCGAGCTCCTACGAGCAGTACTTC
once	TRBJ1-1	TRBD1	TRBV5-4	CASSSRGQGGTEAFF	TGTGCCAGCAGCTCAAGGGGACAGGGAGGCACTGAAGCTTTCTTT
.	TRBJ2-7	.	TRBV7-9	CASSPYRERAREQYF	TGTGCCAGCAGCCCGTACAGGGAAAGGGCTCGCGAGCAGTACTTC
.	TRBJ1-2	.	TRBV3-1/TRBV3-2	CASSQDNLRGPYGYTF	TGTGCCAGCAGCCAAGATAACCTCAGGGGCCCTTATGGCTACACCTTC
.	TRBJ2-7	TRBD1	TRBV19	CASRRTGSFDSSYEQYF	TGTGCCAGTAGAAGGACAGGGAGTTTCGATAGCTCCTACGAGCAGTACTTC
.	TRBJ2-6	TRBD2	TRBV5-1	CASSLGASGINSGANVLTF	TGCGCCAGCAGCTTGGGGGCTAGCGGGATTAACTCTGGGGCCAACGTCCTGACTTTC
few	TRBJ2-7	.	TRBV4-1	CASSQGTGLANEQYF	TGCGCCAGCAGCCAAGGTACCGGACTTGCGAACGAGCAGTACTTC
.	TRBJ2-3	TRBD2	TRBV5-3	CARSHSGNCTDTQYF	TGTGCCAGAAGCCACAGCGGGAACTGCACAGATACGCAGTATTTT
.	TRBJ1-1	.	TRBV7-9	CASSFPGENTEAFF	TGTGCCAGCAGCTTCCCGGGGGAAAACACTGAAGCTTTCTTT
once	TRBJ2-7	TRBD1	TRBV4-3	CASSSKLGTGVAAYEQYF	TGCGCCAGCAGCTCAAAATTGGGGACAGGGGTGGCCGCCTACGAGCAGTACTTC
.	TRBJ2-1	TRBD2	TRBV28	CASSWTSGGNEQFF	TGTGCCAGCAGTTGGACTAGCGGTGGCAATGAGCAGTTCTTC
.	TRBJ1-1	.	TRBV9	CASSAQGSNTEAFF	TGTGCCAGCAGCGCGCAGGGGTCTAACACTGAAGCTTTCTTT
.	TRBJ1-4	TRBD1	TRBV24-1	CATSAGTGGEKLFF	TGTGCCACCAGTGCCGGGACAGGGGGTGAAAAACTGTTTTTT
.	TRBJ1-5	.	TRBV27	CASSLGSSNQPQHF	TGTGCCAGCAGTTTAGGGAGTAGCAATCAGCCCCAGCATTTT
.	TRBJ2-1	TRBD2	TRBV11-2	CASSHYPSGSYNEQFF	TGTGCCAGCAGCCACTACCCTAGCGGATCCTACAATGAGCAGTTCTTC
.	TRBJ1-1	.	TRBV14	CASSQEKMGFPPDTGAFF	TGTGCCAGCAGCCAAGAAAAGATGGGATTCCCCCCGGACACTGGGGCTTTCTTT
.	TRBJ2-3	TRBD2	TRBV2	CASTLVTSGSTDTQYF	TGTGCCAGCACCCTGGTGACTAGCGGGAGCACAGATACGCAGTATTTT
few	TRBJ1-1	TRBD1	TRBV28	CASSLGPGGTEAFF	TGTGCCAGCAGTTTAGGTCCAGGGGGCACTGAAGCTTTCTTT
.	TRBJ2-7	TRBD2	TRBV6-2/TRBV6-3	CASSSGRYPYEQYF	TGTGCCAGCAGTAGCGGGAGGTACCCCTACGAGCAGTACTTC
once	TRBJ1-2	.	TRBV5-5	CASSLDRVEYGYTF	TGTGCCAGCAGCTTGGACAGGGTCGAGTATGGCTACACCTTC
.	TRBJ2-2	.	TRBV5-1	CASSLSLANTGELFF	TGCGCCAGCAGCTTAAGTCTAGCTAACACCGGGGAGCTGTTTTTT
.	TRBJ1-1	TRBD1	TRBV18	CASSPRTGTIMNTEAFF	TGTGCCAGCTCACCGCGGACAGGGACGATTATGAACACTGAAGCTTTCTTT
.	TRBJ2-2	.	TRBV29-1	CSVETRRTTGELFF	TGCAGCGTTGAAACCAGGAGGACCACCGGGGAGCTGTTTTTT
.	TRBJ2-2	TRBD2	TRBV24-1	CATRDYGAGELFF	TGTGCCACCCGGGACTATGGGGCCGGGGAGCTGTTTTTT
.	TRBJ2-3	TRBD2	TRBV27	CASSIIAGLVPDTQYF	TGTGCCAGCAGTATCATAGCGGGGCTGGTCCCAGATACGCAGTATTTT
.	TRBJ2-3	.	TRBV27	CASSLIFTDTQYF	TGTGCCAGCAGTTTAATATTCACAGATACGCAGTATTTT
.	TRBJ2-7	TRBD2	TRBV4-1	CASSQGAGGAYEQYF	TGCGCCAGCAGCCAAGGTGCGGGAGGAGCCTACGAGCAGTACTTC
.	TRBJ1-6	.	TRBV3-1/TRBV3-2	CASSRDRKNSPLHF	TGTGCCAGCAGCCGTGACAGAAAGAATTCACCCCTCCACTTT
.	TRBJ2-1	.	TRBV7-3	CASSRSALAGNEQFF	TGTGCCAGCAGCCGATCGGCCCTAGCTGGGAATGAGCAGTTCTTC